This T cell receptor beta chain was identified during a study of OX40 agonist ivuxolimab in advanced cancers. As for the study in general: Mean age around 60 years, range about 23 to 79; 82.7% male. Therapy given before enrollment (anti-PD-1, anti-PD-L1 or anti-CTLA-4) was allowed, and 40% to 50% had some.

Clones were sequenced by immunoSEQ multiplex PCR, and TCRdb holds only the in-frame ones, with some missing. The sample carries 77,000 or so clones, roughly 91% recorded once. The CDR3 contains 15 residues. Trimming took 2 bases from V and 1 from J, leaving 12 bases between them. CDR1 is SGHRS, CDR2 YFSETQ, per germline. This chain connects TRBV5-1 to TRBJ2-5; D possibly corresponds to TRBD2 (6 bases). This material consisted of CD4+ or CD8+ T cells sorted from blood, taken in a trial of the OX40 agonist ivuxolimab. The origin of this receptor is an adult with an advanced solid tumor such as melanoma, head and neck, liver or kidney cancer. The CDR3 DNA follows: TGCGCCAGCAGCTTTAACCCGGGACTCCAAGAGACCCAGTACTTC. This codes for CASSFNPGLQETQYF.